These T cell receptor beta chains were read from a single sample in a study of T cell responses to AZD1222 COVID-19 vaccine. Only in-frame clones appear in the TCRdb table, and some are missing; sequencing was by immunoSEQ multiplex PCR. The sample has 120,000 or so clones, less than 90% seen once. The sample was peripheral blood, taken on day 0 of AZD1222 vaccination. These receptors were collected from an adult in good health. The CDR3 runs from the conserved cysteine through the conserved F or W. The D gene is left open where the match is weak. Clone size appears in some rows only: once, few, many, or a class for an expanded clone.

CDR3: CASSLPSGSYEQFF
DNA: TGCGCCAGCAGCTTACCTAGCGGGAGCTATGAGCAGTTCTTC
V: TRBV5-1
size: .
length: 14
D: TRBD2
J: TRBJ2-1

CDR3: CSVPKGWGETQYF
DNA: TGCAGCGTTCCGAAGGGCTGGGGAGAGACCCAGTACTTC
V: TRBV29-1
size: .
length: 13
D: .
J: TRBJ2-5

CDR3: CASSGGSGRTDTQYF
DNA: TGCGCCAGCAGCGGGGGCTCCGGGAGAACAGATACGCAGTATTTT
V: TRBV5-1
size: .
length: 15
D: .
J: TRBJ2-3

CDR3: CASRTIAGDPTGELFF
DNA: TGCGCCAGCAGAACGATAGCGGGAGACCCCACCGGGGAGCTGTTTTTT
V: TRBV5-1
size: .
length: 16
D: TRBD2
J: TRBJ2-2

CDR3: CASSDSGQIYGYTF
DNA: TGTGCCAGCAGTGACTCGGGACAGATCTATGGCTACACCTTC
V: TRBV6-4
size: .
length: 14
D: TRBD1
J: TRBJ1-2

CDR3: CASRAGGIAYEQYF
DNA: TGTGCCAGCAGAGCGGGAGGGATCGCCTACGAGCAGTACTTC
V: TRBV2
size: .
length: 14
D: TRBD2
J: TRBJ2-7

CDR3: CSVVLAGAPYEQYF
DNA: TGCAGCGTTGTTCTAGCGGGGGCTCCCTACGAGCAGTACTTC
V: TRBV29-1
size: .
length: 14
D: TRBD2
J: TRBJ2-7

CDR3: CASSFRPGTSVLSSYNEQFF
DNA: TGCGCCAGCAGCTTCCGGCCCGGGACTAGCGTACTTAGCTCCTACAATGAGCAGTTCTTC
V: TRBV5-1
size: .
length: 20
D: TRBD2
J: TRBJ2-1

CDR3: CASSQGAVWQTSTDTQYF
DNA: TGTGCCAGCAGCCAAGGGGCGGTTTGGCAGACTAGCACAGATACGCAGTATTTT
V: TRBV14
size: .
length: 18
D: .
J: TRBJ2-3

CDR3: CASSILQGANEKLFF
DNA: TGTGCCAGTAGTATCCTACAGGGAGCTAATGAAAAACTGTTTTTT
V: TRBV19
size: once
length: 15
D: .
J: TRBJ1-4